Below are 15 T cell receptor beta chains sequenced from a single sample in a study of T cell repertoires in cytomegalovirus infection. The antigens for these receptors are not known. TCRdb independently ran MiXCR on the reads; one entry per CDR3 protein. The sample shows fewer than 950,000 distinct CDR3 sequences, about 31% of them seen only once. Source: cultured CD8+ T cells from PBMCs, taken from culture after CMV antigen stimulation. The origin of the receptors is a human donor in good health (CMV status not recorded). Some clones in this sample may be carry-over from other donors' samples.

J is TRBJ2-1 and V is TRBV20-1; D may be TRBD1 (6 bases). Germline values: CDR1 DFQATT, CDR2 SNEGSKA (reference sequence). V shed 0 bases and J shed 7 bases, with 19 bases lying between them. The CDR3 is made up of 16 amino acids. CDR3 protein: CSARDRNRVVGNEQFF. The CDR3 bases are TGCAGTGCTAGAGATAGGAACAGGGTGGTGGGAAATGAGCAGTTCTTC.

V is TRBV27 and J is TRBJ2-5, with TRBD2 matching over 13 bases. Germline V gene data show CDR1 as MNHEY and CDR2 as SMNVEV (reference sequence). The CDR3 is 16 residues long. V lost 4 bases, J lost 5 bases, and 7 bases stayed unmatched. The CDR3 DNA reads TGTGCCAGCAGTTCTCCGGGACTAGCGGGGAAGGAGACCCAGTACTTC. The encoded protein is CASSSPGLAGKETQYF.

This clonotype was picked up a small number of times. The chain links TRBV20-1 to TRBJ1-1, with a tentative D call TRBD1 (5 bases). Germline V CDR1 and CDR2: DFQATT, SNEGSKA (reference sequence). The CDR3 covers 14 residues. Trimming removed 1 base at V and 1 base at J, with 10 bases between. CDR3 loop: CSARGTGQNTEAFF. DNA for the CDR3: TGCAGTGCTAGAGGGACTGGACAGAACACTGAAGCTTTCTTT.

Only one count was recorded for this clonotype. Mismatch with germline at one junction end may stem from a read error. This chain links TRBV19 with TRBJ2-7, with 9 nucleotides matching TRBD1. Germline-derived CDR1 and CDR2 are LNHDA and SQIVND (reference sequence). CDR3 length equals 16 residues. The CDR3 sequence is CANSIEAGQGLYEQYF. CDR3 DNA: TGTGCCAATAGTATTGAGGCGGGACAGGGACTCTACGAGCAGTACTTC. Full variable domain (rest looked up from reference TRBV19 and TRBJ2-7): DGGITQSPKYLFRKEGQNVTLSCEQNLNHDAMYWYRQDPGQGLRLIYYSQIVNDFQKGDIAEGYSVSREKKESFPLTVTSAQKNPTAFYLCANSIEAGQGLYEQYFGPGTRLTVT.

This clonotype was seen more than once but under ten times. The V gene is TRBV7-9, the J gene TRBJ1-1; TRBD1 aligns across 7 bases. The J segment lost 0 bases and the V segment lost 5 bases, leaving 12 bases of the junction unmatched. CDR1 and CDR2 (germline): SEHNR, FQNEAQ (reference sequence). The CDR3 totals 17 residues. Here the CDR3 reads CASSLRQGSRMNTEAFF. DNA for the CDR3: TGTGCCAGCAGCCTCCGACAGGGAAGCCGTATGAACACTGAAGCTTTCTTT.

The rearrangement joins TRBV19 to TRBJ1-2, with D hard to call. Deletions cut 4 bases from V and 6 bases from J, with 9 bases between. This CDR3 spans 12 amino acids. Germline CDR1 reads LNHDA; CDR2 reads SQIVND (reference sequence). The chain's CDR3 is CASSTGFDGYTF. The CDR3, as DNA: TGTGCCAGTAGTACGGGGTTTGATGGCTACACCTTC.

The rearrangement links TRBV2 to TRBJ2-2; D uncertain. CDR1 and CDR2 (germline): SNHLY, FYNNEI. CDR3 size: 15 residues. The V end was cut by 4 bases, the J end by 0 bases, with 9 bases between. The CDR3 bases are TGTGCCAGCAGTGGACTCTTCTCGAACACCGGGGAGCTGTTTTTT. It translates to CASSGLFSNTGELFF.

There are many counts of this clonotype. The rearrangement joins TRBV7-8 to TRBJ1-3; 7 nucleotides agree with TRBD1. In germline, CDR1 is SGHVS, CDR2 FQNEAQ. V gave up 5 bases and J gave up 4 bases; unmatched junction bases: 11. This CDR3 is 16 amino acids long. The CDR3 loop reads CASSGQVGERGNTIYF. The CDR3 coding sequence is TGTGCCAGCAGCGGACAGGTGGGGGAGAGGGGAAACACCATATATTTT.

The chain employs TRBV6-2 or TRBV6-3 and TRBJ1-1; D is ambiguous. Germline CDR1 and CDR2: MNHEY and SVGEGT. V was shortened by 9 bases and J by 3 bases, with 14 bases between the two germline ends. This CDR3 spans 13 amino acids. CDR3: CASKYQVDTEAFF. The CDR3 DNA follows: TGTGCCAGTAAGTATCAGGTGGACACTGAAGCTTTCTTT.

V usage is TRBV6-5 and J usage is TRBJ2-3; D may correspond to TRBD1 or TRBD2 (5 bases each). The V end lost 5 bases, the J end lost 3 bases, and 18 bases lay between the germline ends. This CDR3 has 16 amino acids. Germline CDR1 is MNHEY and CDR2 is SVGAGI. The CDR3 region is CASSPSAQGTTDTQYF. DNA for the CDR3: TGTGCCAGCAGTCCCTCGGCCCAAGGGACGACAGATACGCAGTATTTT.

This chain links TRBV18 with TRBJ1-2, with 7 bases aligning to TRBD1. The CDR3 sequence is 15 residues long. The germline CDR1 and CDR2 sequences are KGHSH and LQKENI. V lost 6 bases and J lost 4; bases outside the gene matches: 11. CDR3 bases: TGTGCCAGCTCTTCCGCGGGACAGAGCCTCTATGGCTACACCTTC. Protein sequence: CASSSAGQSLYGYTF. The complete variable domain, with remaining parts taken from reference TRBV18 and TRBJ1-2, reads NAGVMQNPRHLVRRRGQEARLRCSPMKGHSHVYWYRQLPEEGLKFMVYLQKENIIDESGMPKERFSAEFPKEGPSILRIQQVVRGDSAAYFCASSSAGQSLYGYTFGSGTRLTVV.

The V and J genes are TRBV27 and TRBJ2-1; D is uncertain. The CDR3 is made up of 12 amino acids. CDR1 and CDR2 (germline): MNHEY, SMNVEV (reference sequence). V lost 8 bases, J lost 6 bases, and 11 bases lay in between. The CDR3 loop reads CASGRASNEQFF. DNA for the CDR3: TGTGCCAGCGGCAGAGCGAGCAATGAGCAGTTCTTC.

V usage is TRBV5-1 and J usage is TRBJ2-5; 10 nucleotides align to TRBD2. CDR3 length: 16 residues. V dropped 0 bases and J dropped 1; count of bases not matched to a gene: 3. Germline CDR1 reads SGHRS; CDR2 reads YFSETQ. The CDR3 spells CASSLVLAGSQETQYF. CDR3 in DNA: TGCGCCAGCAGCTTGGTACTAGCGGGGTCCCAAGAGACCCAGTACTTC. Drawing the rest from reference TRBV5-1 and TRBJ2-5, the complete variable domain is KAGVTQTPRYLIKTRGQQVTLSCSPISGHRSVSWYQQTPGQGLQFLFEYFSETQRNKGNFPGRFSGRQFSNSRSEMNVSTLELGDSALYLCASSLVLAGSQETQYFGPGTRLLVL.

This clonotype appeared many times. CDR3 in DNA: TGTGCCAGCAGCCGGAGCACAGGGATGGAGCAGTTCTTC. Translated, it gives CASSRSTGMEQFF. The V call is TRBV7-6, the J call TRBJ2-1; TRBD1 is a possible D gene (6 bases). The V gene's germline CDR1 is SGHVS and CDR2 FNYEAQ. V gave up 5 bases and J gave up 10 bases, with 15 bases separating them. The CDR3 contains 13 residues. The full variable domain, in which reference TRBV7-6 and TRBJ2-1 provide the parts outside the CDR3, is GAGVSQSPRYKVTKRGQDVALRCDPISGHVSLYWYRQALGQGPEFLTYFNYEAQQDKSGLPNDRFSAERPEGSISTLTIQRTEQRDSAMYRCASSRSTGMEQFFGPGTRLTVL.

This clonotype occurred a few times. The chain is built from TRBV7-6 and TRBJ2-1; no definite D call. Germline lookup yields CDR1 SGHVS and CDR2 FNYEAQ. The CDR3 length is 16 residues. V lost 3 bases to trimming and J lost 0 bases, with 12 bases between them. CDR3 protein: CASSFLGRSSYNEQFF. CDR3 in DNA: TGTGCCAGCAGCTTCTTGGGCCGGAGCTCCTACAATGAGCAGTTCTTC.